This passage covers 29 T cell receptor beta chains from one sample sequenced in a study of blood T cell repertoires in COVID-19. Method: immunoSEQ multiplex PCR; TCRdb's copy keeps in-frame clones and lacks some. The sample contains roughly 50,000 clones, over 75% of which appear only once. Input material: peripheral blood. The receptors come from a woman over 75 with COVID-19, enrolled during active disease.

The chain employs TRBV28 and TRBJ1-5; 8 bases are a match to TRBD1. Per the germline V gene, CDR1 is MDHEN and CDR2 is SYDVKM. J was trimmed by 6 bases and V by 6 bases; bases with no gene match: 7. The CDR3 consists of 14 residues. The CDR3 protein is CASSPDRGSQPQHF. The CDR3 region has the DNA TGTGCCAGCAGCCCCGACAGGGGAAGTCAGCCCCAGCATTTT.

This chain joins TRBV15 and TRBJ2-5; maybe TRBD2 (5 bases). The CDR3 is 15 amino acids. The V end lost 1 base, the J end lost 2 bases, and 11 bases lay between the germline ends. The germline V gene encodes CDR1 LNHNV and CDR2 YYDKDF (reference sequence). CDR3 sequence reads: CATSRGSGGQETQYF. The CDR3 DNA sequence: TGTGCCACCAGCAGAGGGAGCGGAGGACAAGAGACCCAGTACTTC.

The chain couples TRBV7-9 to TRBJ1-3; D is possibly TRBD1 (5 bases). CDR1 and CDR2 (germline): SEHNR, FQNEAQ (reference sequence). V was pared by 5 bases and J by 0 bases, with 11 bases between. CDR3 length: 15 residues. The CDR3 DNA follows: TGTGCCAGCAGCATACGACAGTCCTCTGGAAACACCATATATTTT. Its translation: CASSIRQSSGNTIYF.

The gene calls are TRBV7-2 and TRBJ1-2, with 11 bases lining up with TRBD1. V gave up 1 base and J gave up 6 bases; unmatched junction bases: 7. Germline CDR1 is SGHTA and CDR2 is FQGNSA. The CDR3 runs to 16 residues. The CDR3 here is CASSLGIGTGGDGYTF. CDR3 DNA sequence: TGTGCCAGCAGCTTAGGGATCGGGACAGGGGGGGATGGCTACACCTTC.

The chain couples TRBV6-5 to TRBJ1-1; the match to TRBD1 covers 7 bases. This CDR3 is built from 16 residues. Trimming cost V 2 bases and J 0 bases; bases outside gene matches: 6. Germline lookup yields CDR1 MNHEY and CDR2 SVGAGI. As DNA, the CDR3 is TGTGCCAGCAGTTACGAGGGGGCCCGAATGAACACTGAAGCTTTCTTT. This translates into CASSYEGARMNTEAFF.

This clone was observed once. This sequence joins TRBV6-1 and TRBJ1-6; maybe TRBD1 (5 bases). The germline V gene has CDR1 MNHNS and CDR2 SASEGT. The V gene lost 2 bases and the J gene lost 7 bases, with 12 bases spanning the gap. This CDR3 is built from 15 residues. The CDR3 sequence is CASSEQGYRNSPLHF. The CDR3 DNA reads as TGTGCCAGCAGTGAACAGGGTTATAGGAATTCACCCCTCCACTTT.

This chain links TRBV6-4 with TRBJ2-1; TRBD1 agrees at 8 bases. The ends lost 2 bases at V and 7 bases at J; junction bases unmatched: 7. CDR3 length equals 15 residues. Germline V gene sequence: CDR1 MRHNA, CDR2 SNTAGT. CDR3 bases: TGTGCCAGCAGTGACAGCGGACAGGGTAATAATGAGCAGTTCTTC. Protein sequence: CASSDSGQGNNEQFF.

The chain combines TRBV2 with TRBJ1-6; 8 bases are a match to TRBD1. The CDR3 covers 16 residues. CDR1 SNHLY and CDR2 FYNNEI come from the germline V gene. V lost 7 bases, J lost 7 bases, and 12 bases stayed unmatched. CDR3 sequence (DNA): TGTGCCAGCAACTACAACAGGGGGAATGGGAATTCACCCCTCCACTTT. Translating it yields CASNYNRGNGNSPLHF.

The rearrangement uses TRBV5-1 and TRBJ2-7; 8 bases map to TRBD2. The trim removed 0 bases at V and 7 bases at J, leaving 12 bases unmatched. Germline V CDR1 and CDR2: SGHRS, YFSETQ. This CDR3 comprises 16 residues. The CDR3 spells CASSLDSGGPPREQYF. Written as DNA, the CDR3 is TGCGCCAGCAGCTTGGACAGCGGGGGCCCTCCTAGGGAGCAGTACTTC.

This clone has only one observation. The chain joins TRBV29-1 to TRBJ1-5; D not resolved. V shed 4 bases and J shed 7 bases, with 14 bases lying between them. The germline V gene encodes CDR1 SQVTM and CDR2 ANQGSEA. The CDR3 is 13 amino acids. The CDR3 is CSVVGVTGQPQHF. The CDR3 nucleotides are TGCAGCGTTGTCGGGGTAACGGGCCAGCCCCAGCATTTT.

J is TRBJ1-3 and V is TRBV7-2; 9 bases fit TRBD1. J lost 4 bases, V lost 3 bases, and 4 bases had no gene match. Germline V CDR1 and CDR2: SGHTA, FQGNSA. CDR3 size: 15 residues. CDR3 DNA sequence: TGTGCCAGCAGCTTCGTCGACAGGGGGGGAAACACCATATATTTT. This codes for CASSFVDRGGNTIYF. The full variable domain, its missing parts supplied by reference TRBV7-2 and TRBJ1-3, is GAGVSQSPSNKVTEKGKDVELRCDPISGHTALYWYRQSLGQGLEFLIYFQGNSAPDKSGLPSDRFSAERTGGSVSTLTIQRTQQEDSAVYLCASSFVDRGGNTIYFGEGSWLTVV.

The chain has TRBV4-1 and TRBJ1-4, with a weak D call TRBD1 (6 bases). Deletions cut 5 bases from V and 8 bases from J, with 24 bases between. The CDR3 is 17 amino acids. Germline lookup yields CDR1 MGHRA and CDR2 YSYEKL. CDR3 nucleotides: TGCGCCAGCAGCTTGAGGACTCACGGGACAACGCGCGAAAAACTGTTTTTT. Translated: CASSLRTHGTTREKLFF.

The chain carries TRBV30 and TRBJ1-1, with TRBD1 as a possible D gene (5 bases). The CDR3 covers 17 residues. V lost 0 bases and J 0 bases, leaving 17 bases between the germline ends. Germline CDR1 reads GTSNPN; CDR2 reads SVGIG (reference sequence). The CDR3 reads CAWSVRRGEGMNTEAFF. In nucleotides, the CDR3 is TGTGCCTGGAGTGTACGGCGGGGGGAGGGCATGAACACTGAAGCTTTCTTT.

The chain employs TRBV6-1 and TRBJ2-7, with 9 bases that match TRBD2. Trimming at V came to 1 base and at J to 2 bases, leaving 6 bases not matched to a gene. The CDR3 loop spans 16 amino acids. The V gene's germline CDR1 is MNHNS and CDR2 SASEGT. In nucleotides, the CDR3 is TGTGCCAGCAGTGAAGTCCTAGCGGGATCCACCTACGAGCAGTACTTC. This translates into CASSEVLAGSTYEQYF.

This clone was detected only once. The rearrangement uses TRBV30 and TRBJ1-5; 9 nucleotides line up with TRBD1. V trimming: 5 bases; J trimming: 3 bases; junction bases outside the gene matches: 5. CDR3 length equals 14 residues. Germline CDR1 and CDR2: GTSNPN and SVGIG (reference sequence). The CDR3 sequence: CAWSGTGNNQPQHF. The CDR3 coding sequence is TGTGCCTGGTCCGGGACAGGGAACAATCAGCCCCAGCATTTT.

The chain couples TRBV18 to TRBJ1-1; no firm D call. This CDR3 has 13 amino acids. Germline V CDR1 and CDR2: KGHSH, LQKENI. The V gene lost 3 bases and the J gene lost 6 bases, with 11 bases spanning the gap. The CDR3 region is CASSPTGRAEAFF. The CDR3 nucleotides read TGTGCCAGCTCACCGACGGGGAGGGCTGAAGCTTTCTTT. Looking up the rest from reference TRBV18 and TRBJ1-1 gives the full variable domain: NAGVMQNPRHLVRRRGQEARLRCSPMKGHSHVYWYRQLPEEGLKFMVYLQKENIIDESGMPKERFSAEFPKEGPSILRIQQVVRGDSAAYFCASSPTGRAEAFFGQGTRLTVV.

The J gene is TRBJ2-5, the V gene TRBV15; D is uncertain. Germline CDR1 is LNHNV and CDR2 is YYDKDF (reference sequence). The CDR3 consists of 17 residues. The V and J ends lost 0 bases and 4 bases respectively, with 18 bases between them. The CDR3 bases are TGTGCCACCAGCAGAGATGAGAGGCCTCTCGCTACAGAGACCCAGTACTTC. Translating it yields CATSRDERPLATETQYF.

This clone was detected once. The rearrangement links TRBV3-1 (or the pseudogene TRBV3-2) to TRBJ2-5; 8 positions agree with TRBD2. The CDR3 consists of 16 residues. Trimming cost V 4 bases and J 1 base; bases outside gene matches: 8. Germline CDR1 and CDR2: LGHDT and YNNKEL (reference sequence). The CDR3 DNA is TGTGCCAGCAGCCCGACCGGGACTAGTATCCAAGAGACCCAGTACTTC. It encodes CASSPTGTSIQETQYF.

The genes are TRBV10-2 and TRBJ1-2, with TRBD1 matching over 10 bases. The CDR3 spans 17 residues. After removal of 0 bases from V and 6 bases from J, the junction contained 10 bases not matched to a gene. Germline values: CDR1 WSHSY, CDR2 SAAADI. The CDR3 DNA follows: TGCGCCAGCAGTGAGTCTGGGATGACAGGGGGCATTGATGGCTACACCTTC. Protein sequence: CASSESGMTGGIDGYTF.

This clone was detected once. The chain recombines TRBV5-4 with TRBJ2-2, with D perhaps TRBD1 (6 bases). Trimming cost V 4 bases and J 6 bases, with 13 bases left between them. The germline CDR1 and CDR2 sequences are SGHNT and YYREEE (reference sequence). The CDR3 totals 14 residues. This CDR3 is CASSTQQGPGELFF. CDR3 in DNA: TGTGCCAGCAGCACACAACAGGGACCCGGGGAGCTGTTTTTT.

The J gene is TRBJ2-2, the V gene TRBV5-4; TRBD1 matches at 12 bases. The CDR3 consists of 17 residues. CDR1 SGHNT and CDR2 YYREEE come from the germline V gene (reference sequence). V dropped 3 bases and J dropped 3; count of bases not matched to a gene: 6. The CDR3 here is CASSSGGTGGHTGELFF. As DNA, the CDR3 is TGTGCCAGCAGCTCCGGGGGGACAGGGGGCCACACCGGGGAGCTGTTTTTT.

This clone was counted a single time. This rearrangement joins TRBV7-3 to TRBJ2-1; maybe TRBD1 (7 bases). This CDR3 has 16 amino acids. V was pared by 2 bases and J by 2 bases, with 13 bases between. CDR1 is SGHTA, CDR2 FQGTGA, per germline. CDR3: CASSLGRGTAYNEQFF. The DNA for the CDR3 is TGTGCCAGCAGCTTAGGCCGCGGGACAGCCTACAATGAGCAGTTCTTC.

The chain uses TRBV9 and TRBJ2-2, with TRBD2 matching 7 bases. V lost 3 bases to trimming and J lost 3 bases; unmatched junction nucleotides: 5. The CDR3 is made up of 15 amino acids. Looked up from germline, CDR1 is SGDLS and CDR2 is YYNGEE. The CDR3 nucleotides are TGTGCCAGCAGCGGGGGAGGGCTAGACACCGGGGAGCTGTTTTTT. Translation: CASSGGGLDTGELFF.

The V and J genes are TRBV6-5 and TRBJ2-7; TRBD1 matches at 7 bases. The germline V gene has CDR1 MNHEY and CDR2 SVGAGI. The length of the CDR3 is 15 residues. Trimming at V came to 1 base and at J to 4 bases, leaving 7 bases not matched to a gene. The CDR3 here is CASSYLTGQLYEQYF. DNA of the CDR3: TGTGCCAGCAGTTACTTGACAGGGCAGCTTTACGAGCAGTACTTC.

The CDR3 protein is CASSIRGTAFSNYGYTF. CDR3 in DNA: TGTGCCAGCAGCATCCGAGGGACAGCCTTTTCTAACTATGGCTACACCTTC. V and J are TRBV5-8 and TRBJ1-2; 7 bases line up with TRBD1. V lost 4 bases, J lost 0 bases, and 12 bases stayed unmatched. CDR3 length equals 17 residues. CDR1 is SGHTS and CDR2 is YDEGEE in the germline V gene. The whole variable domain, filled in from reference TRBV5-8 and TRBJ1-2, reads EAGVTQSPTHLIKTRGQQATLRCSPISGHTSVYWYQQALGLGLQFLLWYDEGEERNRGNFPPRFSGRQFPNYSSELNVNALELEDSALYLCASSIRGTAFSNYGYTFGSGTRLTVV.

V is TRBV19 and J is TRBJ1-3; 9 bases align to TRBD1. From germline, CDR1 is LNHDA and CDR2 SQIVND (reference sequence). J gave up 1 base and V 6 bases, and 10 bases lay outside the gene matches. The CDR3 is made up of 17 amino acids. In nucleotides, the CDR3 is TGTGCCAGTAGGGATGTTGACAGGGGGAGGTCTGGAAACACCATATATTTT. Residues: CASRDVDRGRSGNTIYF. Together with reference TRBV19 and TRBJ1-3, the CDR3 gives the full variable domain: DGGITQSPKYLFRKEGQNVTLSCEQNLNHDAMYWYRQDPGQGLRLIYYSQIVNDFQKGDIAEGYSVSREKKESFPLTVTSAQKNPTAFYLCASRDVDRGRSGNTIYFGEGSWLTVV.

This chain links TRBV19 with TRBJ1-2, with a tentative D call TRBD1 (5 bases). The V gene lost 5 bases and the J gene lost 0 bases, with 28 bases spanning the gap. The germline V gene encodes CDR1 LNHDA and CDR2 SQIVND (reference sequence). The CDR3 spans 20 residues. CDR3 bases: TGTGCCAGTAGTTGGAGCAGGGATCGACTTCGGCATCTCACTAACTATGGCTACACCTTC. The encoded protein is CASSWSRDRLRHLTNYGYTF.

This sequence joins TRBV5-5 and TRBJ1-1; 7 nucleotides line up with TRBD1. V dropped 3 bases and J dropped 2; count of bases not matched to a gene: 4. The CDR3 has 14 residues. The germline V gene has CDR1 SGHKS and CDR2 YYEKEE (reference sequence). The CDR3 loop reads CASSSWTGNTEAFF. The CDR3 DNA reads TGTGCCAGCAGCTCTTGGACAGGAAACACTGAAGCTTTCTTT.

About this clone itself: At one boundary the junction diverges from the germline segment, which might be a read error. This sequence joins TRBV30 and TRBJ1-5; D not certain. This CDR3 is 16 amino acids long. Germline V gives CDR1 GTSNPN, CDR2 SVGIG (reference sequence). The CDR3 DNA is TGTGCCCGGAGTGCGGCCCTAGCAGTTAGCAATCAGCCCCAGCATTTT. Protein product: CARSAALAVSNQPQHF.